This TCR beta chain was documented in a study of blood T cell repertoires in COVID-19. Study-wide context: Acute-phase and convalescent COVID-19 samples originated in the United States, Italy and Spain. Nucleic acid was either cDNA or gDNA, and it came from T cells, B-cell-depleted T cells, or PBMCs.

Original handling: Reference gene primer amplification yielded estimated nucleated cell counts. Libraries were prepared by immunoSEQ multiplex PCR; TCRdb keeps only in-frame clonotypes and omits some of them. For V, J and clone size, that table is used; D and trimming come from the DNA. The data contain 200,000 to 300,000 clones, around nine tenths of them singletons. This CDR3 is 16 amino acids long. V lost 4 bases and J 10 bases, leaving 20 bases between the germline ends. Germline CDR1 reads MNHEY; CDR2 reads SVGAGI. The chain carries TRBV6-5 and TRBJ1-6; maybe TRBD1 (6 bases). The sample taken for sequencing was peripheral blood. The sequence was collected from a man aged 35 to 55 who had recovered from COVID-19. The CDR3 DNA follows: TGTGCCAGCAGTTCAAAATCATACAGGGATGGGTCACCCCTCCACTTT. It is translated as CASSSKSYRDGSPLHF.